This T cell receptor (beta chain) was observed in a study of T cell responses to AZD1222 COVID-19 vaccine. Study overall: Recipients boosted at about 4 weeks or about 12 weeks are pooled.

Generated by immunoSEQ multiplex PCR, the TCRdb table keeps only in-frame clones and is missing some. The repertoire holds 100,000 to 150,000 clones, with roughly nine tenths as singletons. V lost 0 bases and J lost 0, with 9 bases in between. The CDR3 length is 15 residues. The germline V gene has CDR1 GTSNPN and CDR2 SVGIG (reference sequence). J is TRBJ1-5 and V is TRBV30; D is unclear. The sample in question was peripheral blood, obtained on day 0 of AZD1222 vaccination. The sequence was collected from an adult in good health. CDR3 DNA sequence: TGTGCCTGGAGTGTATTCAGAAATAGCAATCAGCCCCAGCATTTT. Protein: CAWSVFRNSNQPQHF. The whole variable domain, filled in from reference TRBV30 and TRBJ1-5, reads SQTIHQWPATLVQPVGSPLSLECTVEGTSNPNLYWYRQAAGRGLQLLFYSVGIGQISSEVPQNLSASRPQDRQFILSSKKLLLSDSGFYLCAWSVFRNSNQPQHFGDGTRLSIL.